The next 5 T cell receptor beta chains were all read from a single sample in a study of regulatory T cells in long-lasting Graves disease. Described time point: newly diagnosed GD, antithyroid drugs for less than 3 months. With RNA extracted from PBMCs as input, the TCR library was made. Assembly of TCR beta libraries relied on iRepertoire HTBI primers together with Arm-PCR of CDR3 regions. TCRdb independently ran MiXCR on the multiplex PCR reads; one entry per CDR3 protein. The table has some 560,000 distinct CDR3 sequences, roughly a sixth seen once; the top ten hold 25%. This same sample was also taken into another study, of T cells in Graves' hyperthyroidism and ophthalmopathy.

The starting material was peripheral blood mononuclear cells (PBMCs), obtained at new diagnosis, from a patient treated with antithyroid drugs. Receptor source: a woman aged 35 to 60 with Graves disease.

The genes are TRBV5-8 and TRBJ2-6; 9 bases agree with TRBD1. V lost 5 bases and J lost 0; bases outside the gene matches: 3. Germline V CDR1 and CDR2: SGHTS, YDEGEE. The CDR3 runs to 16 residues. CDR3: CASRHRGLSGANVLTF. Here the CDR3 DNA reads TGTGCCAGCAGACACAGGGGGCTCTCTGGGGCCAACGTCCTGACTTTC.

The chain uses TRBV11-1 and TRBJ1-1; no firm D call. The CDR3 is 13 amino acids. The germline V gene encodes CDR1 SGHAT and CDR2 FQDESV (reference sequence). V lost 1 base and J 6 bases, leaving 9 bases between the germline ends. The CDR3 spells CASSLERIPEAFF. The CDR3, as DNA: TGTGCCAGCAGCTTAGAACGTATTCCTGAAGCTTTCTTT.

This clonotype was detected only a few times. The chain links TRBV6-4 to TRBJ1-5; D ambiguous. Germline values: CDR1 MRHNA, CDR2 SNTAGT. With 5 bases removed from V and 0 bases from J, the gap between germline ends came to 14 bases. The length of the CDR3 is 16 residues. DNA for the CDR3: TGTGCCAGCAGTTATGGGCAGGTATATAGCAATCAGCCCCAGCATTTT. The encoded protein is CASSYGQVYSNQPQHF.

This clonotype was observed at least ten times. The V gene is TRBV28, the J gene TRBJ1-1; no reliable D call. CDR3 length equals 15 residues. Germline lookup yields CDR1 MDHEN and CDR2 SYDVKM. The germline V and J ends were trimmed by 5 bases and 4 bases, with 17 bases remaining between them. CDR3 nucleotide sequence: TGTGCCAGCAGTAACCCGACCCTTAGGAGCACTGAAGCTTTCTTT. It yields the protein CASSNPTLRSTEAFF.

This clonotype was seen repeatedly, ten times or more. The chain has TRBV11-2 and TRBJ2-3; D uncertain. Germline CDR1 and CDR2: SGHAT and FQNNGV. The CDR3 has 14 residues. V lost 4 bases, J lost 2 bases, and 10 bases lay in between. In DNA form, the CDR3 reads TGTGCCAGCAGCTGGGTAGGGATCACAGATACGCAGTATTTT. Translated: CASSWVGITDTQYF.